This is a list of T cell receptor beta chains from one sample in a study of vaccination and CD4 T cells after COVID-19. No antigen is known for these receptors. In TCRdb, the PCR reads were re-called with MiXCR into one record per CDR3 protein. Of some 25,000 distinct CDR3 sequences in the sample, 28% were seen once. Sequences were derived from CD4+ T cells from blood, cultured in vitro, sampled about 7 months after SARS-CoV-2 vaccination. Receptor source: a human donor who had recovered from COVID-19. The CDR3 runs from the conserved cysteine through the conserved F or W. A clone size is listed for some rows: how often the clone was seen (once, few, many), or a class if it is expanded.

CDR3: CSASDTGNTGELFF
size: -
V: TRBV20-1
J: TRBJ2-2

CDR3: CASSEGVGSPLHF
size: -
V: TRBV6-1
J: TRBJ1-6

CDR3: CATSRGGNLQPQHF
size: medium-sized
V: TRBV15
J: TRBJ1-5

CDR3: CASSAENTGELFF
size: few
V: TRBV6-4
J: TRBJ2-2

CDR3: CASSYSNRDSNQPQHF
size: many
V: TRBV6-5
J: TRBJ1-5

CDR3: CASTQTSGAAYEQYF
size: few
V: TRBV24-1
J: TRBJ2-7

CDR3: CASSFRNPYNEQFF
size: -
V: TRBV27
J: TRBJ2-1

CDR3: CASSLDRAMVDGYTF
size: -
V: TRBV5-4
J: TRBJ1-2

CDR3: CASSRTGGETQYF
size: once
V: TRBV12-3/TRBV12-4
J: TRBJ2-5

CDR3: CSARDSGLETQYF
size: few
V: TRBV20-1
J: TRBJ2-5

CDR3: CSARRGGYNEQFF
size: few
V: TRBV20-1
J: TRBJ2-1

CDR3: CASSLASVGGNQPQHF
size: -
V: TRBV7-8
J: TRBJ1-5

CDR3: CASSLGQRSSYNEQFF
size: -
V: TRBV7-9
J: TRBJ2-1

CDR3: CASRGTSGNEQYF
size: -
V: TRBV6-2/TRBV6-3
J: TRBJ2-7

CDR3: CASSQGSQGAHYNEQFF
size: -
V: TRBV27
J: TRBJ2-1

CDR3: CASSNPTLDSYEQYF
size: -
V: TRBV21-1
J: TRBJ2-7

CDR3: CATSRVAGGPDTQYF
size: -
V: TRBV15
J: TRBJ2-3

CDR3: CASSQDPREAPYEQYF
size: -
V: TRBV14
J: TRBJ2-7

CDR3: CSAEASLETQYF
size: many
V: TRBV20-1
J: TRBJ2-5

CDR3: CASSFGTGDRETQYF
size: -
V: TRBV5-1
J: TRBJ2-5